The 17 T cell receptor beta chains in this list originate from one sample, sequenced in a study of cytomegalovirus exposure and HLA in healthy donors. Primers for the PCR totalled 60 Vbeta and 13 Jbeta. Method: immunoSEQ multiplex PCR; TCRdb's copy keeps in-frame clones and lacks some. The profile shows 100,000 or so clones, 80% of them singletons. The source material was PBMCs. The origin of the receptors is a man aged 18 to 29 in good health and CMV-seronegative.

Only a few counts were recorded for this clone. V gene TRBV4-2 combines with J gene TRBJ2-1; D is unresolved. Per the germline V gene, CDR1 is LGHNA and CDR2 is YNFKEQ. The CDR3 totals 15 residues. V was shortened by 1 base and J by 1 base, with 8 bases between the two germline ends. Written as DNA, the CDR3 is TGTGCCAGCAGCCAAGGACTTCTATCCTACAATGAGCAGTTCTTC. Amino acid sequence: CASSQGLLSYNEQFF.

V is TRBV9 and J is TRBJ1-6; possible D gene TRBD1, 6 bases. V shed 0 bases and J shed 5 bases, with 9 bases lying between them. The V gene's germline CDR1 is SGDLS and CDR2 YYNGEE. The CDR3 totals 15 residues. The chain's CDR3 is CASSVEGVDNSPLHF. CDR3 coding DNA: TGTGCCAGCAGCGTAGAGGGGGTGGATAATTCACCCCTCCACTTT.

The chain links TRBV29-1 to TRBJ2-7, with TRBD1 identical over 7 bases. Germline CDR1 is SQVTM and CDR2 is ANQGSEA. V was pared by 1 base and J by 0 bases, with 15 bases of the junction left unmatched. The CDR3 is 18 residues long. CDR3 protein: CSVEGLGRGGGNSYEQYF. CDR3 sequence (DNA): TGCAGCGTTGAAGGATTGGGGAGAGGGGGCGGAAACTCCTACGAGCAGTACTTC.

V and J are TRBV6-1 and TRBJ2-2; 8 nucleotides align to TRBD1. V was pared by 4 bases and J by 3 bases, with 7 bases of the junction left unmatched. CDR1 MNHNS and CDR2 SASEGT come from the germline V gene. The CDR3 extends over 16 amino acids. CDR3 in DNA: TGTGCCAGCAGTGGGCAGGGGGCGGGTCACACCGGGGAGCTGTTTTTT. Protein sequence: CASSGQGAGHTGELFF.

The gene calls are TRBV5-1 and TRBJ2-3, with TRBD1 matching over 8 bases. Germline CDR1 and CDR2: SGHRS and YFSETQ. This CDR3 contains 15 residues. The V and J ends lost 3 bases and 6 bases, in that order; junction bases with no gene match: 9. The CDR3 is CASSSTGDEGDTQYF. The CDR3 DNA reads TGCGCCAGCAGCTCGACAGGGGACGAGGGGGATACGCAGTATTTT.

The rearrangement joins TRBV9 to TRBJ1-6; D is undetermined. Looked up from germline, CDR1 is SGDLS and CDR2 is YYNGEE. The CDR3 is 17 amino acids. Trimming removed 10 bases from V and 9 bases from J, with 29 bases in between. The CDR3 here is CAAMPSGKLVLSSPLHF. DNA of the CDR3: TGTGCCGCCATGCCTTCAGGAAAGTTAGTGCTGAGTTCACCCCTCCACTTT.

This clone has a single count. The chain has TRBV2 and TRBJ2-1; 10 bases are a match to TRBD2. The germline gives CDR1 SNHLY, CDR2 FYNNEI. The V and J ends lost 0 bases and 6 bases, in that order; junction bases with no gene match: 8. The CDR3 consists of 17 residues. CDR3 residues: CASSEAVGSGGFNEQFF. Here the CDR3 DNA reads TGTGCCAGCAGTGAAGCGGTGGGTAGCGGGGGGTTCAATGAGCAGTTCTTC.

This chain uses TRBV6-1 with TRBJ1-6; the D gene is possibly TRBD1 (6 bases). The CDR3 has 13 residues. Germline CDR1 and CDR2: MNHNS and SASEGT. V was shortened by 6 bases and J by 14 bases, with 17 bases between the two germline ends. Here the CDR3 reads CASRRDITSALHF. The CDR3 bases are TGTGCCAGCAGGAGGGACATCACGTCAGCCCTCCACTTT.

This clone was detected only once. The genes are TRBV18 and TRBJ1-1; 7 bases are shared with TRBD1. Germline V CDR1 and CDR2: KGHSH, LQKENI. The CDR3 length is 16 residues. The V segment lost 3 bases and the J segment 4 bases; nucleotides outside the gene matches: 11. The CDR3 here is CASSPLQGGWSTEAFF. The CDR3, as DNA: TGTGCCAGCTCACCCCTCCAGGGGGGCTGGAGCACTGAAGCTTTCTTT.

The chain joins TRBV4-1 to TRBJ2-7; D unresolved. Germline V CDR1 and CDR2: MGHRA, YSYEKL. The CDR3 totals 16 residues. The V end was cut by 1 base, the J end by 7 bases, with 20 bases between. CDR3 sequence: CASSQGPERTYGEQYF. In DNA, the CDR3 is TGCGCCAGCAGCCAAGGGCCGGAGCGCACCTACGGGGAGCAGTACTTC.

In this sample, this clone turned up a few times. The rearrangement links TRBV2 to TRBJ1-4, with 10 bases matching TRBD1. V shed 4 bases and J 2 bases; nucleotides not matched to a gene: 1. Germline V lookup: CDR1 SNHLY, CDR2 FYNNEI. The CDR3 extends over 15 amino acids. CDR3 bases: TGTGCCAGCAGTGGGACAGGGGGGACTAATGAAAAACTGTTTTTT. This gives the protein CASSGTGGTNEKLFF.

The chain joins TRBV19 to TRBJ2-1; TRBD1 is a possible D gene (6 bases). Trimming removed 10 bases at V and 1 base at J, with 20 bases between. The CDR3 runs 16 residues. Germline assignment: CDR1 LNHDA and CDR2 SQIVND (reference sequence). DNA of the CDR3: TGTGCCACACACAGGGTTGGTATTGCGTCCTACAATGAGCAGTTCTTC. It codes for CATHRVGIASYNEQFF.

V and J are TRBV5-1 and TRBJ2-2, with 7 nucleotides matching TRBD2. There are 18 residues in the CDR3. Germline CDR1 SGHRS, CDR2 YFSETQ. The trim removed 0 bases at V and 4 bases at J, leaving 12 bases unmatched. In nucleotides, the CDR3 is TGCGCCAGCAGCTTGGGTTTTGTGGCTAGCGGTCTCACCGGGGAGCTGTTTTTT. It codes for CASSLGFVASGLTGELFF.

The chain couples TRBV5-1 to TRBJ1-1; unclear D gene. The CDR3 is made up of 15 amino acids. V dropped 7 bases and J dropped 4 bases, with 20 bases sitting between them. The germline gives CDR1 SGHRS, CDR2 YFSETQ. The CDR3 here is CASARGRVDATEAFF. CDR3 DNA: TGCGCCAGCGCCCGAGGGAGGGTAGATGCCACTGAAGCTTTCTTT.

V gene TRBV28 combines with J gene TRBJ1-3; maybe TRBD1 (6 bases). V was shortened by 5 bases and J by 4 bases, with 15 bases between the two germline ends. The CDR3 is 15 residues long. Germline CDR1 is MDHEN and CDR2 is SYDVKM. CDR3 in amino acids: CASSPRAGDGNTIYF. CDR3 DNA: TGTGCCAGCAGTCCTCGGGCAGGGGACGGAAACACCATATATTTT.

The chain uses TRBV5-5 and TRBJ2-7, with 8 bases that match TRBD1. Germline V gives CDR1 SGHKS, CDR2 YYEKEE (reference sequence). This CDR3 is 18 amino acids long. Losses at the gene ends were 4 bases for V and 3 bases for J; bases not matched to a gene: 18. The chain's CDR3 is CASSTGQGRGPFYYEQYF. The CDR3 DNA is TGTGCCAGCAGCACAGGACAGGGCAGGGGGCCTTTTTACTACGAGCAGTACTTC.

The gene calls are TRBV7-2 and TRBJ1-2; D not resolved. Germline V gene lookup returns CDR1 SGHTA and CDR2 FQGNSA. V dropped 1 base and J dropped 8 bases, with 8 bases sitting between them. This CDR3 is 12 amino acids long. CDR3 sequence reads: CASSLDLRGYTF. The CDR3 DNA reads TGTGCCAGCAGCTTAGATCTCAGAGGCTACACCTTC.